What follows are 27 T cell receptor beta chains derived from one specimen sequenced in a study of regulatory T cells in long-lasting Graves disease. HTBI primers from iRepertoire and Arm-PCR of CDR3 regions yielded the TCR beta libraries. A single record per CDR3 protein comes from TCRdb applying MiXCR to the multiplex PCR reads. The table has a few hundred thousand distinct CDR3 sequences, 20% to 30% seen once. Documented time point: persistent/refractory GD, antithyroid drugs over 5 years with positive TRAb. The TCR library was made from RNA that had been extracted from PBMCs in TRIzol. The sequencing here drew on peripheral blood mononuclear cells (PBMCs), taken when the disease was refractory, from a patient treated with antithyroid drugs. The receptor source for this set is a female donor with Graves disease.

This clonotype was seen ten or more times. V and J are TRBV2 and TRBJ1-1; 7 positions match TRBD1. CDR3 length: 13 amino acids. Germline loops: CDR1 SNHLY, CDR2 FYNNEI. V was pared by 7 bases and J by 6 bases, with 8 bases of the junction left unmatched. CDR3 in DNA: TGTGCCAGCATTCCAATTGGGACAGCTGAAGCTTTCTTT. Encoded protein: CASIPIGTAEAFF.

This clonotype was observed many times. CDR3 sequence (DNA): TGTGCCAGCAGGCTTACAGGGAGCAATCAGCCCCAGCATTTT. Its translation: CASRLTGSNQPQHF. The V and J genes are TRBV2 and TRBJ1-5; the D gene is possibly TRBD1 (6 bases). The V gene's germline CDR1 is SNHLY and CDR2 FYNNEI. The V end was cut by 6 bases, the J end by 1 base, with 10 bases between. The CDR3 spans 14 residues.

CDR3 sequence reads: CASSGEAVGAEAFF. CDR3 coding DNA: TGTGCCAGTAGCGGTGAGGCCGTAGGGGCTGAAGCTTTCTTT. The chain links TRBV19 to TRBJ1-1; weak D call: TRBD1 (5 bases). V lost 6 bases to trimming and J lost 6 bases, with 17 bases between them. The germline V gene encodes CDR1 LNHDA and CDR2 SQIVND (reference sequence). The CDR3 covers 14 residues.

The V call is TRBV7-9, the J call TRBJ1-1; D remains unclear. Trimming pared 1 base from V and 6 bases from J, leaving 18 bases between. The germline V gene has CDR1 SEHNR and CDR2 FQNEAQ (reference sequence). CDR3 length equals 16 residues. The CDR3 sequence: CASSLGVDFNRPEAFF. DNA of the CDR3: TGTGCCAGCAGCTTAGGGGTAGACTTTAACAGACCTGAAGCTTTCTTT.

Details on this clonotype: One base away lies a much larger clone, so this may be a sequencing read error. This chain links TRBV28 with TRBJ2-7; weak D call: TRBD2 (6 bases). The CDR3 has 17 residues. Germline lookup yields CDR1 MDHEN and CDR2 SYDVKM. Trimming shortened V by 5 bases and J by 0 bases, and 20 bases separated the two germline ends. This chain's CDR3 is CASSTLLGLNSSYEQYF. The CDR3 nucleotides are TGTGCCAGCAGTACCCTGCTCGGACTAAATAGCTCCTACGAGCAGTACTTC.

The chain couples TRBV20-1 to TRBJ1-2, with D unresolved. V was clipped by 7 bases and J by 3 bases, with 12 bases between them. CDR3 length equals 12 residues. CDR1 and CDR2 from the germline V gene are DFQATT and SNEGSKA (reference sequence). CDR3 coding DNA: TGCAGTGTGGGCGGGGAGGACTATGGCTACACCTTC. Translated, it gives CSVGGEDYGYTF.

This clonotype was counted at least ten times. This chain uses TRBV6-1 with TRBJ1-5; D perhaps matches TRBD1 (5 bases). Trimming removed 5 bases from V and 1 base from J, with 15 bases in between. The CDR3 is 16 amino acids. CDR1 MNHNS and CDR2 SASEGT come from the germline V gene. The CDR3 protein is CASSPTGGGSNQPQHF. The DNA of the CDR3 is TGTGCCAGCAGTCCTACAGGAGGTGGAAGCAATCAGCCCCAGCATTTT.

This clonotype was counted at least ten times. CDR3 bases: TGTGCCACCAGTGATTCCTTCGCCCGGGAAAACTATGGCTACACCTTC. Protein sequence: CATSDSFARENYGYTF. The chain links TRBV24-1 to TRBJ1-2; D uncertain. Germline V gene sequence: CDR1 KGHDR, CDR2 SFDVKD. The V end lost 2 bases, the J end lost 2 bases, and 14 bases lay between the germline ends. This CDR3 is 16 amino acids long.

This clonotype occurred a few times. The chain is built from TRBV5-5 and TRBJ2-7, with 9 bases matching TRBD1. The J segment lost 6 bases and the V segment lost 5 bases, leaving 9 bases of the junction unmatched. The CDR3 contains 14 residues. Germline V CDR1 and CDR2: SGHKS, YYEKEE (reference sequence). The CDR3 loop is CASSERDRVLEQYF. The CDR3 DNA sequence: TGTGCCAGCAGTGAGCGGGACAGGGTCCTCGAGCAGTACTTC.

This clonotype was seen repeatedly, ten times or more. The chain combines TRBV5-5 with TRBJ2-7, with D tentatively TRBD1 (6 bases). V was cut by 0 bases and J by 4 bases, with 14 bases left in between. The V gene's germline CDR1 is SGHKS and CDR2 YYEKEE (reference sequence). CDR3 length equals 15 residues. The CDR3 DNA reads TGTGCCAGCAGCTTGGCTGGGCAGGGGAAATACGAGCAGTACTTC. Translating it yields CASSLAGQGKYEQYF. Full variable domain (outside the CDR3, taken from reference TRBV5-5 and TRBJ2-7): DAGVTQSPTHLIKTRGQQVTLRCSPISGHKSVSWYQQVLGQGPQFIFQYYEKEERGRGNFPDRFSARQFPNYSSELNVNALLLGDSALYLCASSLAGQGKYEQYFGPGTRLTVT.

The V and J genes are TRBV2 and TRBJ1-5, with D possibly TRBD1 on 6 matching bases. The germline V gene encodes CDR1 SNHLY and CDR2 FYNNEI. V lost 3 bases, J lost 5 bases, and 14 bases lay in between. The CDR3 totals 15 residues. CDR3 region: CASSEGQFFHQPQHF. The CDR3 DNA is TGTGCCAGCAGTGAGGGACAATTTTTCCATCAGCCCCAGCATTTT. Using reference TRBV2 and TRBJ1-5 for the parts outside the CDR3, the full variable domain is EPEVTQTPSHQVTQMGQEVILRCVPISNHLYFYWYRQILGQKVEFLVSFYNNEISEKSEIFDDQFSVERPDGSNFTLKIRSTKLEDSAMYFCASSEGQFFHQPQHFGDGTRLSIL.

This clonotype was seen more than once but under ten times. The V and J genes are TRBV30 and TRBJ1-1; TRBD1 matches 7 bases. Germline V gives CDR1 GTSNPN, CDR2 SVGIG (reference sequence). This CDR3 spans 14 amino acids. After removal of 7 bases from V and 2 bases from J, the junction contained 10 bases not matched to a gene. The CDR3, as DNA: TGTGCCTCGAATAGGGGACAGTTCAACACTGAAGCTTTCTTT. It specifies CASNRGQFNTEAFF.

This clonotype showed up just a few times. A read error may account for a junction end that differs from germline. The J gene is TRBJ2-2, the V gene TRBV27, with a possible D match to TRBD1 (6 bases). The CDR3 extends over 18 amino acids. Germline lookup yields CDR1 MNHEY and CDR2 SMNVEV (reference sequence). The CDR3 DNA sequence: TGTGCCAGCAGTTCGTTTCGAGGGGGTGGAAAGAACGCCGGGGAGCTGTTTTTT. Residues: CASSSFRGGGKNAGELFF.

There are many counts of this clonotype. This chain connects TRBV28 to TRBJ1-2; 7 positions agree with TRBD1. With V trimmed by 5 bases and J by 4 bases, 7 bases remained unmatched. The V gene's germline CDR1 is MDHEN and CDR2 SYDVKM. There are 14 residues in the CDR3. Here the CDR3 reads CASSTTGSFYGYTF. The CDR3 region has the DNA TGTGCCAGCAGTACGACAGGGTCCTTCTATGGCTACACCTTC.

This clonotype was observed at least ten times. The genes are TRBV12-3 or TRBV12-4 and TRBJ1-5; no firm D call. This CDR3 has 16 amino acids. Trimming took 1 base from V and 3 from J, leaving 13 bases between them. The CDR3 spells CASSLGAGGVNQPQHF. CDR3 nucleotide sequence: TGTGCCAGCAGTTTAGGGGCAGGTGGCGTCAATCAGCCCCAGCATTTT.

The V call is TRBV11-2, the J call TRBJ2-2, with TRBD2 matching over 8 bases. J gave up 7 bases and V 3 bases, and 7 bases lay outside the gene matches. Germline lookup yields CDR1 SGHAT and CDR2 FQNNGV. The length of the CDR3 is 15 residues. The CDR3: CASSFTGGLHGELFF. The CDR3 DNA reads as TGTGCCAGCAGCTTTACGGGAGGGCTACACGGGGAGCTGTTTTTT.

The chain employs TRBV11-1 and TRBJ2-7; D gene uncertain. Trimming took off 3 bases at V and 2 bases at J, with 8 bases between the two ends. The CDR3 has 13 amino acids. The germline gives CDR1 SGHAT, CDR2 FQDESV (reference sequence). CDR3 in amino acids: CASSFTATYEQYF. In DNA, the CDR3 is TGTGCCAGCAGCTTTACGGCTACCTACGAGCAGTACTTC.

With regard to this clonotype: With a much larger clone just one base away, this may be a read error. Because the CDR3 is missing its conserved closing phenylalanine or tryptophan, this is likely a read error. The rearrangement uses TRBV12-3 or TRBV12-4 and TRBJ2-7; weak D call: TRBD2 (5 bases). Trimming took 5 bases from V and 3 from J, leaving 14 bases between them. The CDR3 loop spans 14 amino acids. The CDR3 here is CASSAREGNYEQYL. CDR3 in DNA: TGTGCCAGCAGTGCCCGAGAGGGAAACTACGAGCAGTACCTC.

Only a few counts were recorded for this clonotype. The chain joins TRBV30 to TRBJ2-2; D ambiguous. CDR1 and CDR2 (germline): GTSNPN, SVGIG (reference sequence). CDR3 length: 11 residues. Deletions cut 1 base from V and 10 bases from J, with 7 bases between. The CDR3 region is CAWSEGTELFF. The CDR3 DNA follows: TGTGCCTGGAGTGAAGGAACGGAGCTGTTTTTT.

DNA of the CDR3: TGTGCCAGTAGCGGGGTGGGGACCTACACCGGGGAGCTGTTTTTT. Amino acids: CASSGVGTYTGELFF. The V gene is TRBV19, the J gene TRBJ2-2; D is possibly TRBD1 or TRBD2 (5 bases each). The CDR3 totals 15 residues. Trimming cost V 6 bases and J 3 bases, with 14 bases left between them. Germline-derived CDR1 and CDR2 are LNHDA and SQIVND (reference sequence).

In this sample, this clonotype turned up a few times. The chain employs TRBV29-1 and TRBJ2-7; 13 positions agree with TRBD2. Per germline, CDR1 SQVTM and CDR2 ANQGSEA. This CDR3 is built from 15 residues. V shed 7 bases, J shed 3 bases, and the junction held 9 bases outside the gene matches. The CDR3 sequence: CSGRTSGSTLYEQYF. The DNA for the CDR3 is TGCAGCGGGAGGACTAGCGGGAGTACTCTCTACGAGCAGTACTTC.

This clonotype appeared a few times. The chain couples TRBV5-1 to TRBJ1-1, with D possibly TRBD1 on 5 matching bases. CDR3 length equals 15 residues. Trimming pared 2 bases from V and 1 base from J, leaving 12 bases between. Per the germline V gene, CDR1 is SGHRS and CDR2 is YFSETQ. The DNA of the CDR3 is TGCGCCAGCAGCTTCCGGGACGTATCGAACACTGAAGCTTTCTTT. Translated: CASSFRDVSNTEAFF.

In its sample, this clonotype was seen many times. The CDR3 loop reads CASRAGTGGPNEKLFF. The DNA for the CDR3 is TGTGCCAGCAGGGCCGGGACAGGGGGCCCTAATGAAAAACTGTTTTTT. The chain joins TRBV12-3 or TRBV12-4 to TRBJ1-4; 12 bases align to TRBD1. Trimming removed 6 bases from V and 3 bases from J; junction bases left unmatched: 5. The CDR3 loop spans 16 amino acids.

The chain links TRBV2 to TRBJ1-5; D is unresolved. V lost 5 bases and J 2 bases, leaving 19 bases between the germline ends. The CDR3 is made up of 17 amino acids. Germline V gene data show CDR1 as SNHLY and CDR2 as FYNNEI. As DNA, the CDR3 is TGTGCCAGCAGTCAAGTAGGTACACGGAGGGGCAATCAGCCCCAGCATTTT. Translating gives CASSQVGTRRGNQPQHF.

The chain links TRBV4-2 to TRBJ1-6; D perhaps matches TRBD1 (6 bases). V shed 0 bases and J shed 0 bases, with 6 bases lying between them. Per the germline V gene, CDR1 is LGHNA and CDR2 is YNFKEQ. The CDR3 has 16 amino acids. The CDR3 spells CASSQEDSSYNSPLHF. CDR3 nucleotides: TGTGCCAGCAGCCAAGAGGACAGCTCCTATAATTCACCCCTCCACTTT.

The table lists this clonotype with a few counts. V and J are TRBV12-3 or TRBV12-4 and TRBJ2-3; 9 bases are a match to TRBD2. The CDR3 contains 17 residues. The trim removed 6 bases at V and 3 bases at J, leaving 13 bases unmatched. The CDR3 region has the DNA TGTGCCAGCAGCCCCTTGGGGGCGGGAGGGCCGACAGATACGCAGTATTTT. Translation gives CASSPLGAGGPTDTQYF.

The chain is built from TRBV2 and TRBJ2-3, with TRBD2 matching over 8 bases. This CDR3 has 17 amino acids. After removal of 5 bases from V and 6 bases from J, the junction contained 16 bases not matched to a gene. The germline V gene has CDR1 SNHLY and CDR2 FYNNEI. CDR3 loop: CASSMRVLGLESDTQYF. The DNA for the CDR3 is TGTGCCAGCAGTATGCGCGTGTTGGGACTAGAATCCGATACGCAGTATTTT.